This TCR beta chain is from a study of beta chain features in type 1 diabetes. About the research overall: Taken together, all samples contributed around 100 million examined sorted cells.

All of the isolated RNA was reverse transcribed, so expressed TCRB transcripts were sequenced. Clones were sequenced by immunoSEQ multiplex PCR, and TCRdb holds only the in-frame ones, with some missing. The data show under 450,000 clones, about 14% seen once. Germline values: CDR1 SGHRS, CDR2 YFSETQ. V shed 4 bases and J 5 bases; nucleotides not matched to a gene: 5. The CDR3 spans 14 residues. The chain combines TRBV5-1 with TRBJ2-2; TRBD1 aligns across 7 bases. Sequenced input: naive CD4+ T cells from blood. The origin of this receptor is a woman under 30 in good health. The CDR3 region has the DNA TGCGCCAGCAGCCCGGACAGGCGGACCGGGGAGCTGTTTTTT. Protein product: CASSPDRRTGELFF.